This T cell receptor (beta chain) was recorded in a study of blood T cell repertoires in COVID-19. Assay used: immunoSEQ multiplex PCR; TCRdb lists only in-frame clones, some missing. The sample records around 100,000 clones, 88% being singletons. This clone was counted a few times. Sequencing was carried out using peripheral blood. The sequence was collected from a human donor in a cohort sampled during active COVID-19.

The CDR3 coding sequence is TGTGCCAGCAGCAAAGAATCAACGGACTATGGCTACACCTTC. As protein: CASSKESTDYGYTF. The chain joins TRBV21-1 to TRBJ1-2. TRBV21-1 is deemed a pseudogene. This CDR3 spans 14 amino acids.